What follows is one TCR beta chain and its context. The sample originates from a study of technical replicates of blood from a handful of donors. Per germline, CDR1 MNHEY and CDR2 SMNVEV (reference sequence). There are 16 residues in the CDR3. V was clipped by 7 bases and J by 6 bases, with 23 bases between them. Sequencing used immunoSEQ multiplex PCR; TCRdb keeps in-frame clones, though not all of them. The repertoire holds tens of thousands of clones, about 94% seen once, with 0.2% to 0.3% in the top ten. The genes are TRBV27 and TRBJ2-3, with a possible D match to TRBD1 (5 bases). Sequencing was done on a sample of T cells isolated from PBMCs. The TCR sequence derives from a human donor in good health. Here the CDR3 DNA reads TGTGCCAGCACCCCTTATGGGGCCTCGCCTACGGATACGCAGTATTTT. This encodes CASTPYGASPTDTQYF.